This T cell receptor (beta chain) originates from a study of blood T cell repertoires in COVID-19. As for the study in general: COVID-19 samples, acute and convalescent, were from the United States, Italy and Spain.

The V gene lost 6 bases and the J gene lost 4 bases, with 16 bases spanning the gap. CDR1 is SGHTA and CDR2 is FQGNSA in the germline V gene. The length of the CDR3 is 15 residues. Original handling: Amplification of reference gene primers provided the estimated nucleated cell counts. Here immunoSEQ multiplex PCR was the method, and the copy in TCRdb shows in-frame clones only, minus some. V and J calls and clone size are as listed in that table; D and trimming were resolved from the DNA. The table includes around 260,000 clones, roughly 91% detected once. The V call is TRBV7-2, the J call TRBJ1-5, with TRBD1 as a possible D gene (6 bases). The sequenced sample was peripheral blood. The source is a man aged 25 to 40 with acute or convalescent COVID-19. Here the CDR3 reads CASSPRSGVNQPQHF. As DNA, the CDR3 is TGTGCCAGCAGTCCCCGGTCAGGGGTTAATCAGCCCCAGCATTTT.